These 3 T cell receptor beta chains were all obtained from the same sample, sequenced in a study of blood T cells in healthy people across ages. It was with a sample-barcoded 5' primer and a J-beta primer mix that a second PCR of roughly 7 to 12 cycles was run. Using its own MiXCR run on the 5' RACE reads, TCRdb lists one record per CDR3 protein. This repertoire shows about 640,000 distinct CDR3 sequences, under 30% found once; its top ten account for more than 15%. The sample taken for sequencing was blood. All receptors derive from an elderly woman in good health.

The chain couples TRBV12-3 or TRBV12-4 to TRBJ1-1, with D unresolved. This CDR3 region has 16 residues. Trimming pared 3 bases from V and 3 bases from J, leaving 17 bases between. CDR3 loop: CASSFRVNARDTEAFF. DNA of the CDR3: TGTGCCAGCAGTTTCCGCGTAAACGCGCGAGACACTGAAGCTTTCTTT.

V gene TRBV27 combines with J gene TRBJ2-1; D may be TRBD1 (6 bases). Germline V gene lookup returns CDR1 MNHEY and CDR2 SMNVEV (reference sequence). Trimming stripped 7 bases from V and 7 bases from J, with 11 bases between. This CDR3 region has 12 residues. This CDR3 reads CASNRRGNEQFF. CDR3 sequence (DNA): TGTGCCAGCAACCGTAGGGGGAATGAGCAGTTCTTC.

This clonotype was detected ten times or more. This chain uses TRBV10-3 with TRBJ2-3; D unresolved. The length of the CDR3 is 12 residues. The V gene lost 2 bases and the J gene lost 4 bases, with 4 bases spanning the gap. Germline-derived CDR1 and CDR2 are ENHRY and SYGVKD. The CDR3 DNA reads as TGTGCCATCAGTGAGAGCGCAGATACGCAGTATTTT. It specifies CAISESADTQYF.